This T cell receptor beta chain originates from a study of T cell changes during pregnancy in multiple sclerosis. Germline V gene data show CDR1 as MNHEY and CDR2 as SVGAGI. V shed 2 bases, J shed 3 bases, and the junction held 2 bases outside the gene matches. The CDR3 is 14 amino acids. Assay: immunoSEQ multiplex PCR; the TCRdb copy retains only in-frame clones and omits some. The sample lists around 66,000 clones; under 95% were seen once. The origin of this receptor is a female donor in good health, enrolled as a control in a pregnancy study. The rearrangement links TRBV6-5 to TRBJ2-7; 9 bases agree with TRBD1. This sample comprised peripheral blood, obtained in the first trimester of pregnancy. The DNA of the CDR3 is TGTGCCAGCAGTTACCGGGACAGGGTCTACGAGCAGTACTTC. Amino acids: CASSYRDRVYEQYF.